This T cell receptor (beta chain) was identified in a study of read filtering for tumor transcriptome and immune sequencing. Germline CDR1 LNHDA, CDR2 SQIVND (reference sequence). The CDR3 extends over 13 amino acids. V lost 6 bases and J 3 bases, leaving 11 bases between the germline ends. This library used around 0.4 ug RNA and molecular barcoded adaptors spanning alpha/delta and beta/gamma chains. A single record per CDR3 protein comes from TCRdb applying MiXCR to the reads. The table lists about 57,000 distinct CDR3 sequences, 20% to 25% of them singletons, with about 18% in the top ten. This clonotype was seen ten or more times.

This chain uses TRBV19 with TRBJ2-5, with D perhaps assigned TRBD1 or TRBD2 (5 bases each). The sequenced sample consisted of a population of CD138-negative cells sorted from bone marrow. This receptor was obtained from a donor older than 35 with multiple myeloma. The CDR3 loop reads CASSRDREETQYF. The CDR3 nucleotides are TGTGCCAGTAGCCGGGACCGGGAAGAGACCCAGTACTTC.